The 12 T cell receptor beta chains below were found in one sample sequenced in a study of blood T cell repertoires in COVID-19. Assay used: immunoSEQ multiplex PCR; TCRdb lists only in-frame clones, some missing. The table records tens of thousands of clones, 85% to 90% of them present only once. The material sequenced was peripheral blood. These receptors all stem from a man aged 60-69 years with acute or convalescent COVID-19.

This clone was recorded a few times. Here the CDR3 DNA reads TGTGCCTGGAGTGTATTGGCCCCTGGAAACACCATATATTTT. Its translation: CAWSVLAPGNTIYF. This chain connects TRBV30 to TRBJ1-3; no definite D call. The CDR3 consists of 14 residues. From germline, CDR1 is GTSNPN and CDR2 SVGIG (reference sequence). With 0 bases removed from V and 2 bases from J, the gap between germline ends came to 8 bases.

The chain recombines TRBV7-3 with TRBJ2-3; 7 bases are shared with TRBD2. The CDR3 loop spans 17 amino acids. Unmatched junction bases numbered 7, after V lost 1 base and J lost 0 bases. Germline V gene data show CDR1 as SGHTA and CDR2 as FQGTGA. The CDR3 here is CASSLMGGLHSTDTQYF. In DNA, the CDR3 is TGTGCCAGCAGCTTAATGGGAGGGCTCCATAGCACAGATACGCAGTATTTT.

The CDR3 sequence is CAWSTRLAGNYNEQFF. In DNA, the CDR3 is TGTGCCTGGAGTACCCGACTAGCGGGAAACTACAATGAGCAGTTCTTC. This chain links TRBV30 with TRBJ2-1; TRBD2 aligns across 11 bases. The CDR3 spans 16 residues. Germline assignment: CDR1 GTSNPN and CDR2 SVGIG (reference sequence). The trim removed 2 bases at V and 3 bases at J, leaving 6 bases unmatched. Full variable domain (rest looked up from reference TRBV30 and TRBJ2-1): SQTIHQWPATLVQPVGSPLSLECTVEGTSNPNLYWYRQAAGRGLQLLFYSVGIGQISSEVPQNLSASRPQDRQFILSSKKLLLSDSGFYLCAWSTRLAGNYNEQFFGPGTRLTVL.

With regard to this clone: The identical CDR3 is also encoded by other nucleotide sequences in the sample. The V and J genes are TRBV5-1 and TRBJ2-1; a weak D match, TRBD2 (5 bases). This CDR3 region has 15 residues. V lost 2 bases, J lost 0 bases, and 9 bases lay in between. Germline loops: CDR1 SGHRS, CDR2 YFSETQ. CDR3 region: CASSLGEGSYNEQFF. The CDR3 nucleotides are TGCGCCAGCAGCTTAGGTGAGGGCTCCTACAATGAGCAGTTCTTC.

The CDR3 loop reads CASRSSREGGELFF. For the CDR3, the DNA is TGTGCCAGTAGATCTTCCCGCGAGGGCGGGGAGCTGTTTTTT. The chain carries TRBV19 and TRBJ2-2; D possibly corresponds to TRBD2 (5 bases). V was trimmed by 6 bases and J by 7 bases, leaving 15 bases between them. The CDR3 sequence is 14 residues long. The germline V gene encodes CDR1 LNHDA and CDR2 SQIVND (reference sequence).

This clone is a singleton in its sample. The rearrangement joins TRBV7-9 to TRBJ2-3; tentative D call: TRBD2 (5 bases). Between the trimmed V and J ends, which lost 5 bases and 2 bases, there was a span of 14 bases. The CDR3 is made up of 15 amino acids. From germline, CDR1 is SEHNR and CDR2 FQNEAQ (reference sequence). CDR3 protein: CASSDGETTTDTQYF. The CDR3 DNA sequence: TGTGCCAGCAGCGACGGGGAAACTACCACAGATACGCAGTATTTT. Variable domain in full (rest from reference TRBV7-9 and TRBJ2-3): DTGVSQNPRHKITKRGQNVTFRCDPISEHNRLYWYRQTLGQGPEFLTYFQNEAQLEKSRLLSDRFSAERPKGSFSTLEIQRTEQGDSAMYLCASSDGETTTDTQYFGPGTRLTVL.

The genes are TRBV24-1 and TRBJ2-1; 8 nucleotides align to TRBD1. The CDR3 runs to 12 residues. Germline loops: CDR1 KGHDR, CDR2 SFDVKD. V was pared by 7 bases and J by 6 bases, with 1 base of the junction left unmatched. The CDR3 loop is CATRDRANEQFF. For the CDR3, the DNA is TGTGCCACCAGGGACAGGGCCAATGAGCAGTTCTTC.

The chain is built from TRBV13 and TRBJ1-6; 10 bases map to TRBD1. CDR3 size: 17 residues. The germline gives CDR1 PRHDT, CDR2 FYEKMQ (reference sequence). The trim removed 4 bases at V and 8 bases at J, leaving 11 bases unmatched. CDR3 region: CASSSSRRGQGYSPLHF. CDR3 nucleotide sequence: TGTGCCAGCAGCTCGTCCCGCCGGGGACAGGGGTATTCACCCCTCCACTTT.

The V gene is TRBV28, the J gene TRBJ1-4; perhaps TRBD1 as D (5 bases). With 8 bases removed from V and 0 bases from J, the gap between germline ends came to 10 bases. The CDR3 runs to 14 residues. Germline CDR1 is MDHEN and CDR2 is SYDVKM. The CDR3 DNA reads TGTGCCAGCTGGGGGGGGGCAACTAATGAAAAACTGTTTTTT. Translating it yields CASWGGATNEKLFF.

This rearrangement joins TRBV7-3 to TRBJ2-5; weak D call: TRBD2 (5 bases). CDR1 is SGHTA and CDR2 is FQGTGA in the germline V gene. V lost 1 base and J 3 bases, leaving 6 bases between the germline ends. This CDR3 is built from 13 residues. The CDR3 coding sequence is TGTGCCAGCAGCTTAATGAGGGAAGAGACCCAGTACTTC. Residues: CASSLMREETQYF.

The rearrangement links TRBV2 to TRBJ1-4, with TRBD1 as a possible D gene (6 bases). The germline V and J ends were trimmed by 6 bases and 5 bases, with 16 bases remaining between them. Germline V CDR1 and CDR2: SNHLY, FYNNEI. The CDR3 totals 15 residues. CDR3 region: CASSPWGGPNEKLFF. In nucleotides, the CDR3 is TGTGCCAGCAGCCCATGGGGGGGGCCCAATGAAAAACTGTTTTTT.

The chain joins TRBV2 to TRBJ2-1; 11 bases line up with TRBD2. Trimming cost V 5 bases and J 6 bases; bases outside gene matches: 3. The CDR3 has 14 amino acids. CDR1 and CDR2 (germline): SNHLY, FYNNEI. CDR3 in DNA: TGTGCCAGCAGTACTAGCGGGAGAGCCAATGAGCAGTTCTTC. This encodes CASSTSGRANEQFF.